The present TCR beta chain was sequenced within a study of tumor-infiltrating lymphocytes in primary liver carcinoma. Study-level background: There were roughly 3.5 to 7.13 million productive TCRbeta reads per sample, a yield similar across tissue types. Study results and caveats: No more than about 8-24% of top clones could be seen in all five tumor regions. In tumor-adjacent and tumor-blood pairs, overlap was lower than in tumor region pairs. A significantly higher top-250-clone fraction was recorded for tumors than for blood (p = 0.039).

In the case of this clonotype: Its antigen is not known. This may be a read error: a much more frequent sequence differs by one nucleotide.

The tissue used was unsorted bulk material of about 19-34 mg. RNA and DNA were co-extracted from it with the AllPrep DNA/RNA mini kit. Using a constant-region primer together with ProtoScript II reverse transcriptase, TCR beta cDNA was made from around 500 ng of total RNA. Researchers made the TCR beta libraries by running three nested multiplex PCR rounds with slightly modified ARM-PCR. TCRdb processed the multiplex PCR reads anew with MiXCR; each CDR3 protein has one entry. The repertoire holds around 78,000 distinct CDR3 sequences, with 70% to 75% as singletons. Sequenced material: liver tumor tissue from sampling region 4. Indicated subset: tumor region T4, right-lateral pole. The sequence was collected from a woman aged 60-75 years with primary liver carcinoma and hepatitis B virus infection.

CDR3 amino acids: CASNLGLVAGELFF. The CDR3 nucleotides read TGTGCCAGCAACCTGGGACTAGTGGCCGGGGAGCTGTTTTTT. This chain uses TRBV14 with TRBJ2-2, with TRBD2 identical over 8 bases. The CDR3 has 14 amino acids. Trimming removed 7 bases from V and 6 bases from J; junction bases left unmatched: 7. In germline, CDR1 is SGHDN, CDR2 FVKESK.